This TCR beta chain comes out of a study of regulatory T cells in long-lasting Graves disease. Time point denoted: newly diagnosed GD, antithyroid drugs for less than 3 months. Making the TCR library involved RNA that had been extracted from PBMCs. As for this clonotype: A clone one base away is much larger, so this may be a read error.

Assembly of TCR beta libraries relied on iRepertoire HTBI primers together with Arm-PCR of CDR3 regions. Each CDR3 protein is one row after TCRdb ran MiXCR on the multiplex PCR reads. The profile covers under 500,000 distinct CDR3 sequences, with about 17% appearing a single time and roughly 10% taken by the ten largest. The same sample was also studied in work on T cells in Graves' hyperthyroidism and ophthalmopathy.

The receptor's source is a young woman with Graves disease. The specimen was peripheral blood mononuclear cells (PBMCs), collected at new diagnosis, from a patient treated with antithyroid drugs.

This CDR3 is CASSQDPAGGLDNDQFF. CDR3 DNA sequence: TGTGCCAGCAGCCAAGACCCCGCGGGGGGGCTCGACAATGACCAGTTCTTC. V and J are TRBV3-1 and TRBJ2-1, with 9 bases that match TRBD2. Germline CDR1 reads LGHDT; CDR2 reads YNNKEL (reference sequence). This CDR3 region has 17 residues.